One TCR beta chain is described in this entry. Cohort 3 donors were reported recovered after two negative PCRs, clearance, or symptom resolution. Original processing methods: Using reference gene primer amplification, nucleated cell counts were estimated. Repertoires were generated with immunoSEQ multiplex PCR, while TCRdb's copy carries only in-frame clones and drops some. The V and J calls and clone size were taken over from that table, and D and trimming were inferred from the DNA. The sample records about 300,000 clones, about 90% being singletons. This entry belongs to a study of blood T cell repertoires in COVID-19. In germline, CDR1 is KGHDR, CDR2 SFDVKD. The V and J ends lost 3 bases and 9 bases respectively, with 21 bases between them. CDR3 length: 16 residues.

J is TRBJ2-3 and V is TRBV24-1; D is uncertain. The sample was PBMCs or T cells enriched from blood (not recorded which). The receptor comes from a woman aged 25 to 39 who had recovered from COVID-19. The CDR3 DNA is TGTGCCACCAGTGATGCCAACTCGAAAACCACTAACACGCAGTATTTT. It translates to CATSDANSKTTNTQYF.